Listed below are T cell receptor beta chains from one sample, sequenced in a study of blood T cell repertoires in COVID-19. The protocol was immunoSEQ multiplex PCR, while the TCRdb copy is restricted to in-frame clones and leaves out a portion. The top ten clones hold around 2.3% of a sample with some 120,000 clones, approximately 82% of them seen once. The sequencing sample was made of peripheral blood. These receptors all come from a man aged 25-45 years with acute or convalescent COVID-19. CDR3s include the opening cysteine and the closing phenylalanine or tryptophan. Fields, in order: V gene, J gene, CDR3 protein.

TRBV9	TRBJ1-2	CASNRDRGNYGYTF
TRBV10-2	TRBJ1-3	CASSAKKGQLSGNTIYF
TRBV24-1	TRBJ1-1	CATSDGAEAFF
TRBV5-1	TRBJ2-1	CASSLVEVPRESEQFF
TRBV12-3/TRBV12-4	TRBJ1-6	CASSLRGDSPLHF
TRBV5-6	TRBJ1-2	CASSSDMWGGYTF
TRBV13	TRBJ2-1	CASSLGGLAGVGEQFF
TRBV25-1	TRBJ2-3	CASSDTGNGMGDTQYF
TRBV7-8	TRBJ1-4	CASSRDGGGREKLFF
TRBV2	TRBJ1-5	CASSRDSPDSNQPQHF
TRBV20-1	TRBJ2-1	CSASPAGPTGNEQFF
TRBV5-1	TRBJ1-2	CASSPYWVGDYGYTF
TRBV27	TRBJ2-3	CASSLSGSTDTQYF
TRBV5-1	TRBJ2-1	CASSPTGQFGNEQFF
TRBV2	TRBJ2-1	CASSERMGTGVGEQFF
TRBV29-1	TRBJ2-1	CSVEGASGGNNNEQFF
TRBV27	TRBJ1-2	CASSGGSPLYGYTF
TRBV5-1	TRBJ1-2	CASSLGQSTQLGYTF
TRBV19	TRBJ1-2	CASSLRQGHSYGYTF
TRBV27	TRBJ2-5	CASKIAGVETQYF
TRBV7-2	TRBJ1-2	CASSSPDRASGYTF
TRBV4-3	TRBJ1-6	CASSQDGQGGSPLHF
TRBV6-5	TRBJ1-5	CASRGQMGNQPQHF
TRBV4-2	TRBJ1-2	CASSQDRRSPGANYGYTF
TRBV29-1	TRBJ1-2	CSGGQQNGYTF
TRBV14	TRBJ2-2	CASSQALRVGELFF
TRBV5-4	TRBJ2-3	CASSPRALAPPDTQYF
TRBV11-3	TRBJ2-1	CASSVSSGGYEQFF
TRBV14	TRBJ1-2	CASSLTGTSILPGGYTF
TRBV25-1	TRBJ1-1	CASSPRTDTNTEAFF
TRBV21-1	TRBJ1-1	CASSKTPGEGEELAFF
TRBV11-2	TRBJ2-2	CASSLERMNTGELFF
TRBV6-5	TRBJ2-1	CASIGGSPYNEQFF
TRBV5-4	TRBJ1-2	CASRTGTNPYGYTF
TRBV12-5	TRBJ1-3	CASGFRTGPYSGNTIYF
TRBV19	TRBJ1-5	CASSPTGGGNQPQHF
TRBV11-2	TRBJ1-6	CASSLGRGDYNSPLHF
TRBV30	TRBJ1-6	CAWSLRGGDSPLHF
TRBV10-3	TRBJ1-5	CAISVELGNQPQHF
TRBV7-9	TRBJ1-2	CASRAIGATNYGYTF
TRBV6-2/TRBV6-3	TRBJ2-7	CASSSGDRGLLHEQYF
TRBV7-2	TRBJ2-7	CASSTGGRLSYEQYF
TRBV5-1	TRBJ2-1	CASSVIGLAGEAEQFF
TRBV7-6	TRBJ2-2	CASSLAIAGGNTGELFF
TRBV6-4	TRBJ1-1	CASSDSFRGPNTEAFF
TRBV6-4	TRBJ2-5	CATAAAVQETQYF
TRBV6-1	TRBJ1-1	CASSETGGKTEAFF
TRBV29-1	TRBJ2-4	CSVAGTSGEAKNIQYF
TRBV3-1/TRBV3-2	TRBJ2-7	CASSQDLAPGLAGKPIYEQYF
TRBV7-9	TRBJ1-3	CASSPRTGHTIYF
TRBV14	TRBJ2-7	CASSQEPGQGSYEQYF
TRBV29-1	TRBJ2-7	CSVDGQGPGEQYF
TRBV5-1	TRBJ2-2	CASSLAVVNTGELFF
TRBV27	TRBJ2-1	CASSSKAGGSYNEQFF